This T cell receptor beta chain was sequenced for a study of cytomegalovirus exposure and HLA in healthy donors. Turning to the study itself: In an early release, HLA-typed donors contributed some 82 million unique TCR sequences.

Use of 60 Vbeta and 13 Jbeta primers characterized the PCR. The data were produced by immunoSEQ multiplex PCR, yet TCRdb's version contains in-frame clones alone and is incomplete. The repertoire holds about 140,000 clones, with 73% as singletons. CDR1 and CDR2 (germline): MGHDK, SYGVNS. Losses at the gene ends were 7 bases for V and 2 bases for J; bases not matched to a gene: 9. CDR3 length: 15 amino acids. General study findings and limits: Analyses of presence and absence presupposed an approximately uniform sequencing depth across donors. Prior analysis indicated that the majority of TCR beta V segments exhibited productivity approximately 87% or approximately 30% of the time.

Of note for this clone: Its antigen is unknown.

The TCR originated in a woman aged 35 to 49 in good health and CMV-seronegative. This chain connects TRBV25-1 to TRBJ1-2; 8 nucleotides align to TRBD1. The source material was PBMCs. The CDR3 region is CASKQEYRGNYGYTF. The DNA of the CDR3 is TGTGCCAGCAAACAAGAGTACAGGGGGAACTATGGCTACACCTTC.